The next 8 T cell receptor beta chains were all read from a single sample in a study of OX40 agonist ivuxolimab in advanced cancers. Repertoires were generated with immunoSEQ multiplex PCR, while TCRdb's copy carries only in-frame clones and drops some. The data contain roughly 53,000 clones, roughly 83% of them singletons. Sequenced material: CD4+ or CD8+ T cells sorted from blood, taken in a trial of the OX40 agonist ivuxolimab. The source of these receptors is an adult with an advanced solid tumor such as melanoma, head and neck, liver or kidney cancer.

Notes on this clone: At the DNA level, this CDR3 is encoded by other sequences in the same sample as well. The chain employs TRBV10-1 and TRBJ2-3; tentatively, D is TRBD1 (5 bases). Germline V lookup: CDR1 WNHNN, CDR2 SYGVQD (reference sequence). Trimming left V 2 bases short and J 5 bases short, with 5 bases between. The CDR3 covers 12 residues. The CDR3 nucleotides are TGCGCCAGCAGTGAGAGGGGAGATACGCAGTATTTT. It codes for CASSERGDTQYF.

The table lists this clone with a count of one. The gene calls are TRBV12-5 and TRBJ1-4; D is perhaps TRBD1 (6 bases). The CDR3 is made up of 14 amino acids. Trimming left V 1 base short and J 3 bases short, with 6 bases between. CDR1 and CDR2 from the germline V gene are LGHNT and FRNRAP. This CDR3 reads CASGLDRANEKLFF. The CDR3 DNA follows: TGTGCTAGTGGTTTGGACAGGGCTAATGAAAAACTGTTTTTT.

The J gene is TRBJ2-7, the V gene TRBV6-1; possibly TRBD1 or TRBD2 for D (5 bases each). Germline V gene lookup returns CDR1 MNHNS and CDR2 SASEGT. V lost 5 bases and J 2 bases, leaving 16 bases between the germline ends. The CDR3 loop spans 15 amino acids. The CDR3 sequence is CASSPSWDGAYEQYF. CDR3 in DNA: TGTGCCAGCAGTCCATCATGGGACGGGGCCTACGAGCAGTACTTC.

This clone was observed a few times. The chain recombines TRBV5-4 with TRBJ2-7; TRBD2 might be the D (5 bases). CDR1 and CDR2 (germline): SGHNT, YYREEE (reference sequence). Trimming left V 0 bases short and J 6 bases short, with 10 bases between. The CDR3 spans 13 residues. CDR3 sequence reads: CASSLDLGGEQYF. The CDR3 coding sequence is TGTGCCAGCAGCTTGGATCTAGGAGGCGAGCAGTACTTC. Full variable domain (outside the CDR3, taken from reference TRBV5-4 and TRBJ2-7): ETGVTQSPTHLIKTRGQQVTLRCSSQSGHNTVSWYQQALGQGPQFIFQYYREEENGRGNFPPRFSGLQFPNYSSELNVNALELDDSALYLCASSLDLGGEQYFGPGTRLTVT.

The genes are TRBV11-2 and TRBJ2-7; D is ambiguous. The V end was cut by 2 bases, the J end by 2 bases, with 7 bases between. Germline V gives CDR1 SGHAT, CDR2 FQNNGV. This CDR3 comprises 13 residues. The CDR3 nucleotides are TGTGCCAGCAGCTTAAGTCCCGCCTACGAGCAGTACTTC. Encoded protein: CASSLSPAYEQYF. The whole variable domain, remainder taken from reference TRBV11-2 and TRBJ2-7, is EAGVAQSPRYKIIEKRQSVAFWCNPISGHATLYWYQQILGQGPKLLIQFQNNGVVDDSQLPKDRFSAERLKGVDSTLKIQPAKLEDSAVYLCASSLSPAYEQYFGPGTRLTVT.

The V and J genes are TRBV6-4 and TRBJ1-1; 11 bases align to TRBD1. The ends lost 5 bases at V and 5 bases at J; junction bases unmatched: 7. The CDR3 length is 15 residues. Germline V lookup: CDR1 MRHNA, CDR2 SNTAGT. The CDR3 is CASSPDRGRRTEAFF. CDR3 in DNA: TGTGCCAGCAGTCCGGACAGGGGGCGGAGAACTGAAGCTTTCTTT.

J is TRBJ2-1 and V is TRBV7-8; 8 positions match TRBD2. The V and J ends lost 3 bases and 0 bases, in that order; junction bases with no gene match: 13. The CDR3 extends over 19 amino acids. Germline V gives CDR1 SGHVS, CDR2 FQNEAQ. The CDR3 loop reads CASSLGGLAGLSSYNEQFF. In DNA form, the CDR3 reads TGTGCCAGCAGCTTGGGCGGCCTAGCGGGTCTTAGCTCCTACAATGAGCAGTTCTTC.

The chain recombines TRBV27 with TRBJ2-1; 9 positions match TRBD2. The CDR3 is 16 residues long. The germline gives CDR1 MNHEY, CDR2 SMNVEV (reference sequence). V shed 10 bases and J 9 bases; nucleotides not matched to a gene: 19. CDR3 sequence reads: CATPIRLAGFGGEQFF. The CDR3 coding sequence is TGTGCCACCCCCATACGGCTAGCGGGATTCGGGGGTGAGCAGTTCTTC.